This T cell receptor (beta chain) was captured by sequencing in a study of CD8 T cells in ankylosing spondylitis. Note on this clonotype: Its antigen is unknown.

General study points: Earlier reports found some motif variants in synovial fluid and blood in reactive arthritis. Typical of ankylosing spondylitis blood, it appeared, was a TCR beta motif of about eight highly homologous variants. Disease-linked clones reportedly showed significant enrichment in matched ankylosing spondylitis synovial fluid.

Germline assignment: CDR1 SQVTM and CDR2 ANQGSEA. This CDR3 is 14 amino acids long. Losses at the gene ends were 2 bases for V and 3 bases for J; bases not matched to a gene: 3. Library preparation for TCR beta used quantitative 5'-RACE with molecular barcodes. Each CDR3 protein is one row after TCRdb ran MiXCR on the 5' RACE reads. In the table there are approximately 400,000 distinct CDR3 sequences, roughly 25% of which are singletons. The sequenced sample was blood, either unsorted or a sorted T cell fraction (not recorded which). The rearrangement uses TRBV29-1 and TRBJ2-2, with 7 nucleotides matching TRBD1. This TCR came from a male donor with ankylosing spondylitis. For the CDR3, the DNA is TGCAGCGTTGAACCAACAGGGGACACCGGGGAGCTGTTTTTT. As protein: CSVEPTGDTGELFF.